These 10 T cell receptor beta chains were all obtained from the same sample, sequenced in a study of T cells expressing NK-cell markers. TCRdb reprocessed the 5' RACE reads and stores each CDR3 protein as one record, lacking DNA. The table for this sample gives some 340,000 distinct CDR3 sequences. Sequenced sample: blood T cells: a sorted CD56 or NKG2C T cell subset, CD4+ or CD8+ T cells, or bulk PBMC T cells (not recorded which). The receptor set was obtained from a man aged 18-69 years in good health.

V and J are TRBV4-2 and TRBJ2-3; TCRdb indicates TRBD2, and absent DNA this call remains unverified. The V gene's germline CDR1 is LGHNA and CDR2 YNFKEQ. The CDR3 contains 17 residues. CDR3 protein: CASSRSHRLAGGDTQYF.

The genes are TRBV18 and TRBJ2-5; the D gene TCRdb calls, TRBD2, cannot be checked with no DNA. From germline, CDR1 is KGHSH and CDR2 LQKENI. The CDR3 sequence is 19 residues long. CDR3 region: CASSQQGGVRGTHQETQYF.

The chain joins TRBV5-8 to TRBJ2-7; the D gene TCRdb calls, TRBD1, cannot be checked with no DNA. The CDR3 sequence is 14 residues long. Germline CDR1 SGHTS, CDR2 YDEGEE. The chain's CDR3 is CASSLSGTNYEQYF.

The V and J genes are TRBV20-1 and TRBJ1-4; TCRdb reports TRBD1, a call that lacks DNA to check it against. In germline, CDR1 is DFQATT, CDR2 SNEGSKA (reference sequence). The CDR3 runs 12 residues. The CDR3 spells CSALRANEKLFF.

The J gene is TRBJ2-7, the V gene TRBV20-1; the D gene TCRdb calls, TRBD2, cannot be checked with no DNA. The CDR3 runs 17 residues. Germline CDR1 is DFQATT and CDR2 is SNEGSKA (reference sequence). CDR3 sequence reads: CSARDQSSRDYSYEQYF.

The gene calls are TRBV29-1 and TRBJ2-1; the TCRdb D gene call, TRBD2, has no DNA to confirm it. CDR3 length: 16 amino acids. Germline V gives CDR1 SQVTM, CDR2 ANQGSEA. This CDR3 reads CSVSRLAGGSYNEQFF.

CDR3 sequence: CASSLSPGYSNQPQHF. This chain joins TRBV12-3 or TRBV12-4 and TRBJ1-5. The CDR3 totals 16 residues.

The rearrangement uses TRBV7-8 and TRBJ1-2; without DNA, the TCRdb call of TRBD1 cannot be checked. Germline values: CDR1 SGHVS, CDR2 FQNEAQ. CDR3 length: 13 amino acids. The CDR3 spells CASSLVNGGGYTF.

The chain couples TRBV7-2 to TRBJ2-4; TCRdb names TRBD1, which stays unverified in the absence of DNA. Germline CDR1 and CDR2: SGHTA and FQGNSA. The CDR3 totals 12 residues. The CDR3: CASGDRGFVQYF. Using reference TRBV7-2 and TRBJ2-4 for the parts outside the CDR3, the full variable domain is GAGVSQSPSNKVTEKGKDVELRCDPISGHTALYWYRQSLGQGLEFLIYFQGNSAPDKSGLPSDRFSAERTGGSVSTLTIQRTQQEDSAVYLCASGDRGFVQYFGAGTRLSVL.

This chain links TRBV12-3 or TRBV12-4 with TRBJ2-3. CDR3 length: 13 residues. This CDR3 is CASRRTYTDTQYF.